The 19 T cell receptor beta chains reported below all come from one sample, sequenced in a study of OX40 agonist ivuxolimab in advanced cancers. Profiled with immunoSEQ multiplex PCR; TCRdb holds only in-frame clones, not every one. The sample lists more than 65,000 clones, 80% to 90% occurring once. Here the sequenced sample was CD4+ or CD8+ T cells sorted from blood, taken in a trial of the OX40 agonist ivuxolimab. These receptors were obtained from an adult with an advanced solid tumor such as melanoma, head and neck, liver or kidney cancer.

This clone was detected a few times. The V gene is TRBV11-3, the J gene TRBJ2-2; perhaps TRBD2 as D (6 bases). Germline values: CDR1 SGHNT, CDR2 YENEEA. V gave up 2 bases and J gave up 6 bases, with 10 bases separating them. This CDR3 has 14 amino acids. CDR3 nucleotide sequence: TGTGCCAGCAGCTTACGACTAGTTTCCGGGGAGCTGTTTTTT. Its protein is CASSLRLVSGELFF.

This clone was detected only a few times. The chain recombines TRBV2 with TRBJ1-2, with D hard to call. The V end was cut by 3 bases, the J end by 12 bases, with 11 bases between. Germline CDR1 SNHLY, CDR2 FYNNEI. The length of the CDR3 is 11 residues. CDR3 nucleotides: TGTGCCAGCAGTGACTATGCGGGTCACACCTTC. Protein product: CASSDYAGHTF.

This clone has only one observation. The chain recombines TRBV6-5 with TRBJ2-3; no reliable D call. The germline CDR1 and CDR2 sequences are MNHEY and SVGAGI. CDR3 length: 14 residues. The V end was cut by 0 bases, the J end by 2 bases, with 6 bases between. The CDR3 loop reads CASSYSASTDTQYF. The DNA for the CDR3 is TGTGCCAGCAGTTACTCGGCCTCCACAGATACGCAGTATTTT.

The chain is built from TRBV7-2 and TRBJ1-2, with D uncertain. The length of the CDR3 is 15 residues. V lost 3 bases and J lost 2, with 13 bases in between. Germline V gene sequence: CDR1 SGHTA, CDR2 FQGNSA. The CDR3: CASSFTALPNYGYTF. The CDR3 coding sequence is TGTGCCAGCAGCTTCACAGCGTTACCAAACTATGGCTACACCTTC.

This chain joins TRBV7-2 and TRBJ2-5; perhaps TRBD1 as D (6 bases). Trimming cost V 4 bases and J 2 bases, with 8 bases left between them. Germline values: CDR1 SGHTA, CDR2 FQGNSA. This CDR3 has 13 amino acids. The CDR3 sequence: CASSYTGQETQYF. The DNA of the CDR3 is TGTGCCAGCAGCTACACAGGGCAAGAGACCCAGTACTTC.

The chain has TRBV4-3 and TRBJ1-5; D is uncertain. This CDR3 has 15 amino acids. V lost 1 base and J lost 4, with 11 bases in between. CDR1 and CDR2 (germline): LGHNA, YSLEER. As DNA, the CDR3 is TGCGCCAGCAGCCAAGTGCTCAGCCTGAATCAGCCCCAGCATTTT. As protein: CASSQVLSLNQPQHF.

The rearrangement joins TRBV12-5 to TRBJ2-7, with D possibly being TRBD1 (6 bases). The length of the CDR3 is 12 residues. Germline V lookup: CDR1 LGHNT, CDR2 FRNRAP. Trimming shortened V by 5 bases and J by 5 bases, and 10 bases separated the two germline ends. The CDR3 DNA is TGTGCTAGTGGTCTTACAGGGAACGAGCAGTACTTC. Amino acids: CASGLTGNEQYF.

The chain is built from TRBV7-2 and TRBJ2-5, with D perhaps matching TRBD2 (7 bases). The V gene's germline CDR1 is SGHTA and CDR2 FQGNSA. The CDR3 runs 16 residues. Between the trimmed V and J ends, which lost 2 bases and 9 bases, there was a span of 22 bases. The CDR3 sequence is CASSLRPRGGLGAQYF. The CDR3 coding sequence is TGTGCCAGCAGCTTACGTCCTCGCGGGGGCCTGGGGGCCCAGTACTTC.

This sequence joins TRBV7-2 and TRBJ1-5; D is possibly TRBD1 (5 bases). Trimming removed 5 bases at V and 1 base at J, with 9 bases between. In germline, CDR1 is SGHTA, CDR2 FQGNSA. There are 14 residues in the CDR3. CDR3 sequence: CASSPGGSNQPQHF. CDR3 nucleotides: TGTGCCAGCAGCCCCGGGGGGAGCAATCAGCCCCAGCATTTT.

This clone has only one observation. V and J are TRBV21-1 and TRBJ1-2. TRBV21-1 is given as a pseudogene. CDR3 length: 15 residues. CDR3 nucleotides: TGTGCCAGCGGCTGGCCCAAACAGGTGGACTGGCGCTACACCTTC. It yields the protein CASGWPKQVDWRYTF.

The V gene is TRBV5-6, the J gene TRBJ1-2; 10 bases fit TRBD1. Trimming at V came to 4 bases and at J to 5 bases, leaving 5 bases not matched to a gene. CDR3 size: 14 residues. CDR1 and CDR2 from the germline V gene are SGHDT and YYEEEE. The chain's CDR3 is CASSLRTGGYGYTF. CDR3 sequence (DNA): TGTGCCAGCAGCCTTAGGACAGGGGGATATGGCTACACCTTC. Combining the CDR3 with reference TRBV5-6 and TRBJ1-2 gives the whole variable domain DAGVTQSPTHLIKTRGQQVTLRCSPKSGHDTVSWYQQALGQGPQFIFQYYEEEERQRGNFPDRFSGHQFPNYSSELNVNALLLGDSALYLCASSLRTGGYGYTFGSGTRLTVV.

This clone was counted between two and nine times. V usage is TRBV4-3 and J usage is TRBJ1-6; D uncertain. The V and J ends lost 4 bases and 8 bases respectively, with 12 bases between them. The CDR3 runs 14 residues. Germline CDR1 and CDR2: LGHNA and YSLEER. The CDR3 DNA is TGCGCCAGCAGCCTCGGAGGGTACGATTCACCCCTCCACTTT. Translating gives CASSLGGYDSPLHF.

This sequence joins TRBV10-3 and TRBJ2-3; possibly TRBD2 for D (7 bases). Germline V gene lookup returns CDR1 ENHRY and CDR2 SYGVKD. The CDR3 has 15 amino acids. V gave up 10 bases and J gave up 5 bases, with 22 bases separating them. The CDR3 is CATGGGQGLGDTQYF. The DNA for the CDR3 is TGTGCCACCGGGGGAGGGCAGGGGCTCGGAGATACGCAGTATTTT.

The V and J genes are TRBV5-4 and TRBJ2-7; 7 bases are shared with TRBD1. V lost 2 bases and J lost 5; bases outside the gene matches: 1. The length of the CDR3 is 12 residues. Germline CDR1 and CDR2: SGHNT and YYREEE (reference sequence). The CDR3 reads CASSFTGDEQYF. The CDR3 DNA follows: TGTGCCAGCAGCTTTACAGGGGACGAGCAGTACTTC.

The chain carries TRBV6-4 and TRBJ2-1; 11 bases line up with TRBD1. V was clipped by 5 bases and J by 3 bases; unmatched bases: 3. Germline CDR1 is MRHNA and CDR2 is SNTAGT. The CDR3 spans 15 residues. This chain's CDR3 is CASSKDRGHYNEQFF. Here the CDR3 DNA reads TGTGCCAGCAGTAAGGACAGGGGGCACTACAATGAGCAGTTCTTC.

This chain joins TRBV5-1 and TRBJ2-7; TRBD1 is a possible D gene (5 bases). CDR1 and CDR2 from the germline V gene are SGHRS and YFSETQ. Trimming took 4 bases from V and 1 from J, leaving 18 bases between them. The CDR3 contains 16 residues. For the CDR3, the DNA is TGCGCCAGCAGCATATCGACAGACTTGGTGTCCTACGAGCAGTACTTC. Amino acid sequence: CASSISTDLVSYEQYF.

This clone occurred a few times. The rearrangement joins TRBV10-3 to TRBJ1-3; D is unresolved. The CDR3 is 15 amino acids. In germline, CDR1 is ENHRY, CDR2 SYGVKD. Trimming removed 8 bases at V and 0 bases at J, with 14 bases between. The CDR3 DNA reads TGTGCCATCTCGGCACTTACCCTCTCTGGAAACACCATATATTTT. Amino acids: CAISALTLSGNTIYF.

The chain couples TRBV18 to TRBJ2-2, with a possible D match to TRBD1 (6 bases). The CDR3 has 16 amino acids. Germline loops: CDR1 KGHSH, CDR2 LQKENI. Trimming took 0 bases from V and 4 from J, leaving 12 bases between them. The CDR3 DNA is TGTGCCAGCTCACCACCGCAGGGGCTCAGCACCGGGGAGCTGTTTTTT. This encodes CASSPPQGLSTGELFF.

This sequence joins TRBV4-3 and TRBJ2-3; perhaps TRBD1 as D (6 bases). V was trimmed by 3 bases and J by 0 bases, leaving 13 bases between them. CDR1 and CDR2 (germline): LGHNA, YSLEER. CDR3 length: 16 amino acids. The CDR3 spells CASSQQGFPSTDTQYF. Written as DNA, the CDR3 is TGCGCCAGCAGCCAGCAGGGGTTTCCTAGCACAGATACGCAGTATTTT.